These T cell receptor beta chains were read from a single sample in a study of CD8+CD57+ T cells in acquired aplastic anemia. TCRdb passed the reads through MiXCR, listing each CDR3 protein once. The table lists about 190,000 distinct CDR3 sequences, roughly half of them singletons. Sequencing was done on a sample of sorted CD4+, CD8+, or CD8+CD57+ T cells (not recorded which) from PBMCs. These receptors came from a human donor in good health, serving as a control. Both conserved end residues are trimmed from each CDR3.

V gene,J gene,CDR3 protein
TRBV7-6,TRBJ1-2,ASSFGTGGEGYT
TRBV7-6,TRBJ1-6,ASTEGGYNSPLH
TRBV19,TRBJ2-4,ASSNWDSKNIQY
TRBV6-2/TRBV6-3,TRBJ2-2,ASSYSARPGELF
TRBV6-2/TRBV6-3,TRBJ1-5,AIWRGDRDQPQH
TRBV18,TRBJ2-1,ASSPRSGENEQF
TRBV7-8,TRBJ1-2,ASSLSLNYGYT
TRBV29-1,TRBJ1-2,SVGTGAGYT
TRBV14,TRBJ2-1,ASSLKDRWGYNEQF
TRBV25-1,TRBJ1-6,ASSETGQGGNSPLH
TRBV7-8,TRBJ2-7,ASSFSGGSYEQY
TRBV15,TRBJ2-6,ATSRAFGANVLT
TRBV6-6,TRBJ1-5,ASSYPKQGVSNQPQH
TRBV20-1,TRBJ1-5,SAGQGLGQPQH
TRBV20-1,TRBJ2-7,SARGGGQTSYEQY
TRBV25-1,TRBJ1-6,ASMRTSSYNSPLH
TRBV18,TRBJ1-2,ASSPGQQWRNYGYT
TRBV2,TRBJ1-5,ASSGTVNGPQH
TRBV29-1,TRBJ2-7,SVGDRAEQY
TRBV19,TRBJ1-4,ASSPQTGGYEKLF
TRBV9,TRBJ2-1,ASSVVMGGGNEQF
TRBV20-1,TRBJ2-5,SARDGGRLGETQY
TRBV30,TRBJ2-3,AWSSVGTQY
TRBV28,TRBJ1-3,ASSLTGAGNTIY